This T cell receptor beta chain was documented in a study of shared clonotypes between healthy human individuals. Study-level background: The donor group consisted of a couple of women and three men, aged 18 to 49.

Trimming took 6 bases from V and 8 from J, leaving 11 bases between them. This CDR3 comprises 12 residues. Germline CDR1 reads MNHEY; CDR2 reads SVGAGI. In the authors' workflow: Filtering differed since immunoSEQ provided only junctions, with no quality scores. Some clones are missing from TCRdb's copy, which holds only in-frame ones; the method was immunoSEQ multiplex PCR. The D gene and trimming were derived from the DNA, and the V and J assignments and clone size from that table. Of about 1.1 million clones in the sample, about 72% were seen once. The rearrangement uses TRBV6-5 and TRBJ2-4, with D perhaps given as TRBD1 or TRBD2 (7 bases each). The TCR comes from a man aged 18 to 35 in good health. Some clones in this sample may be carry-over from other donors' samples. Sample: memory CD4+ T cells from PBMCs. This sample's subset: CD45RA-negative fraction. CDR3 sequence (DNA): TGTGCCAGCAGGGCAGGGGGGGACATTCAGTACTTC. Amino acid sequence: CASRAGGDIQYF.